This T cell receptor beta chain originates from a study of blood T cells in healthy people across ages. Study observations and caveats: Unknown donor CMV status possibly confounded expanded clonotype changes.

CDR3 size: 16 residues. CDR1 is SGDLS, CDR2 YYNGEE, per germline. V lost 0 bases to trimming and J lost 3 bases; unmatched junction nucleotides: 2. There are many counts of this clonotype. As yet, its antigen is unknown. PCR was performed a second time for 7 to 11 cycles using a sample-barcoded 5' primer and a J-beta primer mix. One entry per CDR3 protein, called by TCRdb with MiXCR from the 5' RACE reads. The table includes about 930,000 distinct CDR3 sequences, roughly 29% detected once. These data are also associated with another study on T cells of mothers and their children.

The TCR comes from a woman between 40 and 55 years old in good health. The V gene is TRBV9, the J gene TRBJ2-7; TRBD2 matches at 14 bases. Sequenced: blood. CDR3 region: CASSVAGLAGDYEQYF. The CDR3 nucleotides are TGTGCCAGCAGCGTAGCGGGACTAGCGGGGGACTACGAGCAGTACTTC.